What follows are 4 T cell receptor beta chains derived from one specimen sequenced in a study of T cells after yellow fever vaccination. TCRdb reprocessed the 5' RACE reads via MiXCR and lists one record per CDR3 protein. The profile shows around 310,000 distinct CDR3 sequences, 4% of them singletons. This material consisted of PBMCs, taken 5 days after the yellow fever booster vaccination. These receptors originate from a man between 18 and 35 years old who received the YFV17D yellow fever vaccine.

The chain carries TRBV6-2 or TRBV6-3 and TRBJ2-2; D is perhaps TRBD1 (6 bases). The CDR3 has 16 residues. Germline CDR1 is MNHEY and CDR2 is SVGEGT. V shed 2 bases and J shed 2 bases, with 12 bases lying between them. The CDR3 loop reads CASSYQGRINTGELFF. CDR3 in DNA: TGTGCCAGCAGTTACCAGGGGCGAATTAACACCGGGGAGCTGTTTTTT.

This clonotype has ten or more counts. The chain carries TRBV27 and TRBJ1-1, with unresolved D. The germline V gene has CDR1 MNHEY and CDR2 SMNVEV (reference sequence). The CDR3 covers 13 residues. The germline V and J ends were trimmed by 4 bases and 0 bases, with 6 bases remaining between them. CDR3 loop: CASSYRMNTEAFF. CDR3 nucleotides: TGTGCCAGCAGTTACCGGATGAACACTGAAGCTTTCTTT.

This clonotype was picked up many times. The chain combines TRBV7-8 with TRBJ2-2; tentatively, D is TRBD2 (6 bases). The CDR3 is 17 residues long. The V gene lost 5 bases and the J gene lost 1 base, with 17 bases spanning the gap. CDR1 SGHVS and CDR2 FQNEAQ come from the germline V gene. CDR3 DNA: TGTGCCAGCAGCCCCCTATTGGGGACTGTGAACACCGGGGAGCTGTTTTTT. Encoded protein: CASSPLLGTVNTGELFF.

This clonotype appeared many times. V gene TRBV4-3 combines with J gene TRBJ2-2; 8 positions agree with TRBD1. V was pared by 4 bases and J by 6 bases, with 13 bases of the junction left unmatched. Looked up from germline, CDR1 is LGHNA and CDR2 is YSLEER. The CDR3 extends over 17 amino acids. The CDR3 DNA sequence: TGCGCCAGCAGCCGCACCCGACAGGGGTATCTTTCCGGGGAGCTGTTTTTT. It translates to CASSRTRQGYLSGELFF.